Listed below are T cell receptor beta chains from one sample, sequenced in a study of blood T cell repertoires in COVID-19. The repertoire was sequenced with immunoSEQ multiplex PCR; TCRdb's copy has only in-frame clones and lacks some. The table shows some 90,000 clones, with 80% occurring only once. The sample taken for sequencing was peripheral blood. All receptors come from a human donor in a cohort sampled during active COVID-19. Each CDR3 is given with its conserved first and last residue. The D gene is left open where the match is weak. Clone sizes are given selectively: once, few, many, or a class where the clone is expanded.

j_call clone_size v_call d_call cdr3_aa cdr3_nt
TRBJ1-2 NA TRBV5-4 TRBD1 CASSNPPGQTSRRGYTF TGTGCCAGCAGCAACCCACCGGGACAGACTAGTAGAAGGGGCTACACCTTC
TRBJ2-5 NA TRBV27 NA CASSNSETQYF TGTGCCAGCAGTAACTCGGAGACCCAGTACTTC
TRBJ2-7 NA TRBV27 TRBD2 CASSPRLAGVYEQYF TGTGCCAGCAGTCCCCGACTAGCGGGAGTCTACGAGCAGTACTTC
TRBJ2-7 NA TRBV2 TRBD2 CASRLAGDEQYF TGTGCCAGCAGACTAGCGGGAGACGAGCAGTACTTC
TRBJ2-7 once TRBV11-2 NA CASSLNSGYEQYF TGTGCCAGCAGCTTGAACTCAGGCTACGAGCAGTACTTC
TRBJ2-7 few TRBV20-1 NA CSAVDSPEQYF TGCAGTGCTGTGGACTCCCCCGAGCAGTACTTC
TRBJ1-5 NA TRBV7-8 NA CASSPIPQGNNQPQHF TGTGCCAGCAGCCCCATTCCGCAGGGTAACAATCAGCCCCAGCATTTT
TRBJ2-5 few TRBV11-2 NA CASRREAETQYF TGTGCCAGCAGGAGGGAGGCAGAGACCCAGTACTTC
TRBJ2-1 NA TRBV10-2 NA CASNRGGSGSNEQFF TGCGCCAGCAACAGGGGAGGTAGCGGCAGCAATGAGCAGTTCTTC
TRBJ2-7 NA TRBV15 TRBD2 CATSRDGGTSERKYF TGTGCCACCAGCAGAGATGGGGGGACTAGCGAACGGAAGTACTTC
TRBJ2-6 NA TRBV28 TRBD1 CASTSQGTGSGGANVLTF TGTGCCAGCACCTCACAAGGGACAGGGAGTGGTGGGGCCAACGTCCTGACTTTC
TRBJ2-5 NA TRBV18 TRBD1 CASSPTTGQGPQETQYF TGTGCCAGCTCACCAACCACAGGACAGGGCCCCCAAGAGACCCAGTACTTC
TRBJ2-7 once TRBV9 TRBD2 CASSPTSGGIYEQYF TGTGCCAGCAGCCCGACTAGCGGGGGGATCTACGAGCAGTACTTC
TRBJ2-7 NA TRBV4-1 TRBD2 CASSFLTSGTYEQYF TGCGCCAGCAGCTTCCTGACTAGCGGGACCTACGAGCAGTACTTC
TRBJ1-4 NA TRBV28 TRBD1 CASRPTGLEKLFF TGTGCCAGCAGGCCGACAGGGTTGGAAAAACTGTTTTTT
TRBJ1-1 NA TRBV2 NA CASQQGWNTEAFF TGTGCCAGCCAACAGGGATGGAACACTGAAGCTTTCTTT
TRBJ2-5 NA TRBV7-9 NA CASTQQGIGTQYF TGTGCCAGCACCCAACAGGGAATCGGGACCCAGTACTTC
TRBJ1-5 NA TRBV10-1 TRBD1 CASSGPQGAGNQPQHF TGCGCCAGCAGTGGGCCGCAGGGGGCGGGCAATCAGCCCCAGCATTTT
TRBJ1-5 NA TRBV27 NA CASSSEWGHQPQHF TGTGCCAGCAGTTCCGAATGGGGACACCAGCCCCAGCATTTT
TRBJ1-5 NA TRBV2 TRBD1 CASSSTGGDNQPQHF TGTGCCAGCAGCTCGACAGGGGGCGATAATCAGCCCCAGCATTTT
TRBJ2-5 NA TRBV5-8 TRBD2 CASSLATRGGMNYF TGTGCCAGCAGCTTGGCTACGCGGGGGGGGATGAACTACTTC
TRBJ1-1 NA TRBV12-3/TRBV12-4 NA CASSLQGSTEAFF TGTGCCAGCAGTTTACAGGGAAGCACTGAAGCTTTCTTT
TRBJ2-1 NA TRBV3-1/TRBV3-2 TRBD2 CASSRPGLAVNEQFF TGTGCCAGCAGCCGACCGGGACTAGCGGTAAATGAGCAGTTCTTC
TRBJ2-7 NA TRBV11-2 TRBD2 CASSHREGSSYEQYF TGTGCCAGCAGCCATCGGGAGGGGAGCTCCTACGAGCAGTACTTC
TRBJ2-7 NA TRBV3-1/TRBV3-2 TRBD2 CASSQDWTSAEQYF TGTGCCAGCAGCCAAGATTGGACTAGCGCCGAGCAGTACTTC
TRBJ2-7 NA TRBV28 NA CASSLGQDPYEQYF TGTGCCAGCAGTTTAGGGCAGGATCCCTACGAGCAGTACTTC
TRBJ1-1 NA TRBV7-9 NA CASEGQLNTEAFF TGTGCCAGCGAAGGACAGTTGAACACTGAAGCTTTCTTT
TRBJ1-2 NA TRBV10-3 NA CAISEGFAGGDSYTF TGTGCCATCAGTGAGGGATTCGCGGGGGGGGACAGCTACACCTTC
TRBJ2-3 NA TRBV7-2 NA CASSLRYGSTDTQYF TGTGCCAGCAGCTTACGATACGGGAGCACAGATACGCAGTATTTT
TRBJ2-7 NA TRBV11-2 TRBD1 CASSYDRGGLPSYEQYF TGTGCCAGCAGCTACGACAGGGGGGGTCTCCCCTCCTACGAGCAGTACTTC
TRBJ2-1 NA TRBV5-1 NA CASYTGTLYNEQFF TGCGCCAGCTACACCGGGACTCTTTACAATGAGCAGTTCTTC
TRBJ2-3 NA TRBV6-2/TRBV6-3 TRBD2 CASSAGLARTDTQYF TGTGCCAGCAGCGCGGGACTAGCCCGCACAGATACGCAGTATTTT
TRBJ2-7 NA TRBV28 TRBD1 CASSSTGPLYEQYF TGTGCCAGCAGTTCGACAGGGCCACTCTACGAGCAGTACTTC
TRBJ1-2 few TRBV27 NA CASSFSGYGYTF TGTGCCAGCAGTTTTTCGGGCTATGGCTACACCTTC
TRBJ1-5 NA TRBV12-3/TRBV12-4 TRBD1 CASSSDRRQPQHF TGTGCCAGCAGTTCGGACAGGCGTCAGCCCCAGCATTTT
TRBJ1-5 NA TRBV6-5 TRBD1 CASSPLRGTDQPQHF TGTGCCAGCAGCCCCCTCAGGGGGACGGATCAGCCCCAGCATTTT
TRBJ1-2 NA TRBV7-9 TRBD1 CASSPTGINYGYTF TGTGCCAGCAGTCCGACAGGGATCAACTATGGCTACACCTTC
TRBJ2-7 NA TRBV9 TRBD1 CASSVGTGSTYEQYF TGTGCCAGCAGCGTAGGGACAGGGAGCACCTACGAGCAGTACTTC
TRBJ2-7 NA TRBV5-1 TRBD1 CASSSGTGFLEQYF TGCGCCAGCAGCTCCGGGACAGGGTTTTTAGAGCAGTACTTC
TRBJ2-7 NA TRBV19 NA CASSQDYEQYF TGTGCCAGTAGTCAGGACTACGAGCAGTACTTC
TRBJ1-1 NA TRBV7-9 NA CASSLSGGSTEAFF TGTGCCAGCAGCTTATCGGGCGGGAGCACTGAAGCTTTCTTT
TRBJ1-1 NA TRBV27 NA CASSYSANTEAFF TGTGCCAGCAGTTACAGTGCAAACACTGAAGCTTTCTTT
TRBJ2-2 NA TRBV6-6 TRBD2 CASSRSSGANTGELFF TGTGCCAGCAGCCGATCTAGCGGGGCTAACACCGGGGAGCTGTTTTTT
TRBJ2-1 NA TRBV7-2 TRBD2 CASSLASSGRGEQFF TGTGCCAGCAGCTTAGCGTCTAGCGGGAGGGGTGAGCAGTTCTTC
TRBJ2-1 NA TRBV2 NA CASDTRPNEQFF TGTGCCAGCGACACTAGACCCAATGAGCAGTTCTTC
TRBJ1-5 few TRBV7-9 NA CASSYQGRDQPQHF TGTGCCAGCAGCTACCAGGGAAGGGATCAGCCCCAGCATTTT
TRBJ1-3 NA TRBV5-5 TRBD1 CASSFTGAGNTIYF TGTGCCAGCAGTTTTACAGGGGCGGGAAACACCATATATTTT